This entry describes one TCR beta chain. It lacks a known antigen. Base qualities were left out, and no much larger clone turns up one base away. The CDR3 covers 14 residues, taking in both the cysteine and the phenylalanine. The only DNA kept is the CDR3, 42 bases in frame from the first base. Looking up the germline V gene (reference sequence) yields CDR1 SGHKS and CDR2 YYEKEE. The germline ends are 9 bases apart after V is trimmed by 1 base and J by 2 bases. This entry is derived from a study of T cell changes during pregnancy in multiple sclerosis (dated by TCRdb to about 2019). Looking at the study overall: The study looked at changes in the T cell repertoire across pregnancy in women with multiple sclerosis.

Library method: the immunoSEQ multiplex PCR assay. This is the immuneACCESS table as TCRdb keeps it, with only in-frame sequences that have V and J called. A part of the clones is gone; compared with another copy, unresolved V genes explain less than half, and the rest is unexplained. The sample table records some 42,000 clones; nearly 90% of these occur just once. 0.75% to 1% of the sample belongs to the ten largest clones. The receptor was isolated from a female donor with multiple sclerosis, enrolled in a pregnancy study. The specimen was CD4+ T cells from peripheral blood mononuclear cells, collected after pregnancy. The rearrangement joined TRBV5-5 to TRBJ1-2; the D gene is perhaps TRBD1, on 5 matching bases. The CDR3 is CASSLRQTNYGYTF. The base sequence is TGTGCCAGCAGCTTGAGACAGACCAACTATGGCTACACCTTC.